This is a list of T cell receptor beta chains from one sample in a study of T cells in Graves' hyperthyroidism and ophthalmopathy. TCRdb independently ran MiXCR on the multiplex PCR reads; one entry per CDR3 protein. The sample records hundreds of thousands of distinct CDR3 sequences, more than 12% being singletons. The sequenced material came from blood. Receptor source: a woman between 50 and 59 years old with Graves' ophthalmopathy. The CDR3 runs from the conserved cysteine through the conserved F or W. The D gene is left open where the match is weak. For some rows the clone size is stated as once, few or many, or as a class when expanded; others skip it.

clone size	J gene	V gene	D gene	CDR3 DNA	CDR3 protein
many	TRBJ1-4	TRBV12-5	NA	TGTGCTAGTGGTTTGGTTCCTATCAGGGATTCTGTAAAACTGTTTTTT	CASGLVPIRDSVKLFF
many	TRBJ1-5	TRBV24-1	NA	TGTGCCACCAGTGATTTTGGGAATCAGCCCCAGCATTTT	CATSDFGNQPQHF
many	TRBJ1-2	TRBV5-1	NA	TGCGCCAGCAGCTTGGACGCAGGGTTGGGTGGCTACACCTTC	CASSLDAGLGGYTF
many	TRBJ2-3	TRBV5-5	NA	TGTGCCAGCAGCTTGGTGTGGGACGGCACAGATACGCAGTATTTT	CASSLVWDGTDTQYF
few	TRBJ2-7	TRBV27	TRBD2	TGTGCCAGCAGTTTACAGGCTAGCGGGACCTTTTGGCAGTACTTC	CASSLQASGTFWQYF
many	TRBJ2-7	TRBV2	NA	TGTGCCAGCAGTGAACGGGTTTCCTCACCCTACTACGAGCAGTACTTC	CASSERVSSPYYEQYF
many	TRBJ2-2	TRBV28	NA	TGTGCCAGCAGTTTAGGGACATTGGCCCGGGAGCTGTTTTTT	CASSLGTLARELFF
NA	TRBJ2-1	TRBV12-3/TRBV12-4	TRBD2	TGTGCCAGCAGTCGCCGACTAGCGGGAGGGCCGCGGAATGAGCAGTTCTTC	CASSRRLAGGPRNEQFF
NA	TRBJ1-2	TRBV19	NA	TGTGCCAGTAGTATCCGGGGGCCTAACTATGGCTACACCTTC	CASSIRGPNYGYTF
NA	TRBJ1-2	TRBV29-1	NA	TGCAGCGTTTACATCCTCTATGGCTACACCTTC	CSVYILYGYTF
few	TRBJ2-2	TRBV5-5	NA	TGTGCCTGCGGCGTCCCGAACACCGGGGAGCTGTTTTTT	CACGVPNTGELFF
many	TRBJ1-6	TRBV2	NA	TGTGCCAGCAGTGAATTTTCTTTGGGGATTGGTAATTCACCCCTCCACTTT	CASSEFSLGIGNSPLHF
many	TRBJ2-5	TRBV30	NA	TGTGCCTGGAGCGGGACACTCCAAGAGACCCAGTACTTC	CAWSGTLQETQYF
NA	TRBJ2-6	TRBV24-1	TRBD1	TGTGCCACCAGTGATCGACAGGGATGGGGCTCTGGGGCCAACGTCCTGACTTTC	CATSDRQGWGSGANVLTF
NA	TRBJ2-3	TRBV27	NA	TGTGCCAGCAGTTTATCGAGGCAGCGGATCCTCACAGATACGCAGTATTTT	CASSLSRQRILTDTQYF
NA	TRBJ1-6	TRBV9	NA	TGTGCCAGCAGCCTTACTCAGGGGAATCATTCACCCCTCCACTTT	CASSLTQGNHSPLHF
many	TRBJ2-1	TRBV28	TRBD2	TGTGCCAGCAGTCCCGGACTAGATTGGGACTATGAGCAGTTCTTC	CASSPGLDWDYEQFF
many	TRBJ2-1	TRBV18	NA	TGTGCCAGCTCACCACGGGGGGAAAGCTCCTACAATGAGCAGTTCTTC	CASSPRGESSYNEQFF
few	TRBJ1-3	TRBV6-1	NA	TGTGCCAGCAGTGAATTTGGAGATGGATCTGGAAACACCATATATTTT	CASSEFGDGSGNTIYF
few	TRBJ1-5	TRBV12-3/TRBV12-4	NA	TGTGCCAGCAGTACCGGGACAAATAATCAGCCCCAGCATTTT	CASSTGTNNQPQHF
many	TRBJ1-1	TRBV5-1	NA	TGCGCCAGCAGCTTGGGACAGCAGAACACTGAAGCTTTCTTT	CASSLGQQNTEAFF
few	TRBJ2-7	TRBV29-1	NA	TGCAGCGTTGAATCGGCAGTCGTTCCCTACGAGCAGTACTTC	CSVESAVVPYEQYF
NA	TRBJ2-2	TRBV7-2	TRBD2	TGTGCCAGCAGCACCCGATGGACTAGCCCGTTTTTT	CASSTRWTSPFF
few	TRBJ1-5	TRBV6-2/TRBV6-3	TRBD1	TGTGCCAGCAGTCGGGGGACGGGACAGGGAAATAGCAATCAGCCCCAGCATTTT	CASSRGTGQGNSNQPQHF
NA	TRBJ2-7	TRBV20-1	NA	TGCAGTGCTAGAGATAACAGGGTGATTTACGAGCAGTACTTC	CSARDNRVIYEQYF
many	TRBJ1-6	TRBV28	TRBD1	TGTGCCAGCAGTACGGGACAGCCAGGGAGGTGGGGGCTTAATTCACCCCTCCACTTT	CASSTGQPGRWGLNSPLHF
many	TRBJ2-5	TRBV18	NA	TGTGCCAGCCATGGCTCGGAGACCCAGTACTTC	CASHGSETQYF
NA	TRBJ2-2	TRBV18	NA	TGTGCCAGCTCACCAAATGACGCGGGGGCAGGCGGGGAGCTGTTTTTT	CASSPNDAGAGGELFF
many	TRBJ2-1	TRBV30	NA	TGTGCCTGGAGTGTACTCCTGGTGGGGGACCTCTCCTACAATGAGCAGTTCTTC	CAWSVLLVGDLSYNEQFF
few	TRBJ1-6	TRBV9	NA	TGTGCCAGCAGCTCAGAGGGAGGGCCACCCCTCCACTTT	CASSSEGGPPLHF
NA	TRBJ2-1	TRBV4-3	NA	TGCGCCAGCAGCCCCTACTCCCAAATCTCCTACAATGAGCAGTTCTTC	CASSPYSQISYNEQFF
few	TRBJ1-6	TRBV18	NA	TGTGCCAGCTCACCACCAGGATATGGGCCCCTCCACTTT	CASSPPGYGPLHF
NA	TRBJ1-6	TRBV28	NA	TGTGCCAGCACCGTGTCTTATAATCCACCCCTCCACTTT	CASTVSYNPPLHF
many	TRBJ2-5	TRBV5-1	TRBD2	TGCGCCAGCAGCTTGGGAAGCGGGACCGAGACCCAGTACTTC	CASSLGSGTETQYF
NA	TRBJ1-2	TRBV29-1	TRBD1	TGCAGCGTGACAGGGGCCAGCTATGGCTACACCTTC	CSVTGASYGYTF
many	TRBJ1-1	TRBV12-3/TRBV12-4	NA	TGTGCCAGCACCAGCGGGGGATCGAGGCGGGCTTTCTTT	CASTSGGSRRAFF
many	TRBJ2-2	TRBV28	NA	TGTGCCAGCAGTAAAGGGGGTTGGGACACCGGGGAGCTGTTTTTT	CASSKGGWDTGELFF
few	TRBJ2-1	TRBV10-3	TRBD1	TGTGCCATCAGTCTCCCCACCGGGACAGGCTATAATGAGCAGTTCTTC	CAISLPTGTGYNEQFF
few	TRBJ2-2	TRBV12-3/TRBV12-4	NA	TGTGCCAGCAGTTTTTTTTTGGGACGTAGGCCTGGGGAGGACACCGGGGAGCTGTTTTTT	CASSFFLGRRPGEDTGELFF
many	TRBJ1-5	TRBV6-1	NA	TGTGCCAGCCTTGGACACTATAGCAATCAGCCCCAGCATTTT	CASLGHYSNQPQHF
many	TRBJ2-1	TRBV20-1	TRBD2	TGCAGTGCTAGTAGCGGGAGATACAATGAGCAGTTCTTC	CSASSGRYNEQFF
many	TRBJ2-3	TRBV27	NA	TGTGCCAGCAGTTCGATGGGGACCGGATGGAGCACAGATACGCAGTATTTT	CASSSMGTGWSTDTQYF
NA	TRBJ2-7	TRBV7-9	TRBD2	TGTGCCAGCAGCACTGAGCGGGGGTCATCCTACGAGCAGTACTTC	CASSTERGSSYEQYF
NA	TRBJ2-4	TRBV20-1	TRBD1	TGCAGTGCTAGGGGACAGGGGGCATGGTCCAAAAACATTCAGTACTTC	CSARGQGAWSKNIQYF
NA	TRBJ1-5	TRBV28	NA	TGTGCCAGCCAGGGGTTGACAGCCCAGCATTTT	CASQGLTAQHF
many	TRBJ2-2	TRBV4-3	NA	TGCGCCAGCAGCCAAGAAGTCGTGGTCGGGGAGCTGTTTTTT	CASSQEVVVGELFF
NA	TRBJ1-4	TRBV28	NA	TGTGCCAGCAGTTCTTTTTACGCAACTAATGAAAAACTGTTTTTT	CASSSFYATNEKLFF
NA	TRBJ1-2	TRBV7-2	TRBD1	TGTGCCAGCAGCCCAGGGACAGCTTCTACCGGCTACACCTTC	CASSPGTASTGYTF
few	TRBJ2-2	TRBV6-2/TRBV6-3	TRBD2	TGTGCCAGCAGTTCACCGGGACTAGCGGGAGCCGGGGAGCTGTTTTTT	CASSSPGLAGAGELFF
few	TRBJ2-7	TRBV5-1	TRBD2	TGCGCCAGCAGCTTGGTGGTTAGCGGGATAGACCAAGAGCAGTACTTC	CASSLVVSGIDQEQYF